Listed below are T cell receptor beta chains from one sample, sequenced in a study of shared clonotypes between healthy human individuals. Libraries were prepared by immunoSEQ multiplex PCR; TCRdb keeps only in-frame clonotypes and omits some of them. This repertoire shows hundreds of thousands of clones, roughly 98% found once; its top ten account for 0.3%. The sequencing sample was made of naive CD8+ T cells sorted from blood. The source is a young man in good health. Both conserved end residues are part of each CDR3. The D gene is left open where the match is weak. Clone size appears in some rows only: once, few, many, or a class for an expanded clone.

>-|once|TRBJ2-4|TRBV25-1
TGTGCCAGCAGTGAGGTCAACGCGGGACACAATATTCAGTACTTC
CASSEVNAGHNIQYF
>-|-|TRBJ2-3|TRBV19
TGTGCCAGTAGTACAGGGGCTTTCTCCACAGATACGCAGTATTTT
CASSTGAFSTDTQYF
>-|once|TRBJ2-1|TRBV4-1
TGCGCCAGCAGCCATTACAATGAGCAGTTCTTC
CASSHYNEQFF
>-|-|TRBJ2-7|TRBV4-3
TGCGCCAGCAGCCAAGTCGACAGCGAGCAGTACTTC
CASSQVDSEQYF
>-|-|TRBJ1-2|TRBV25-1
TGTGCCAGCAGTGAAAATTTTGCACAGGGACTAGCTGGCTACACCTTC
CASSENFAQGLAGYTF
>-|-|TRBJ2-7|TRBV6-5
TGTGCCAGCAGTTACGACTTCTCCTACGAGCAGTACTTC
CASSYDFSYEQYF
>-|-|TRBJ2-5|TRBV29-1
TGCAGCAACCGGGACCAAGAGACCCAGTACTTC
CSNRDQETQYF
>TRBD1|-|TRBJ2-1|TRBV27
TGTGCCAGCAGTTTACGGGACAGGGGGCGGGATGAGCAGTTCTTC
CASSLRDRGRDEQFF
>-|once|TRBJ1-5|TRBV13
TGTGCCAGCAGCTTAGGGCAGGCGAATCAGCCCCAGCATTTT
CASSLGQANQPQHF
>TRBD1|-|TRBJ2-2|TRBV7-9
TGTGCCAGCAGCCCTCGACAGGGGGCTAAAGCCGGGGAGCTGTTTTTT
CASSPRQGAKAGELFF
>TRBD2|once|TRBJ2-7|TRBV29-1
TGCAGCGTTGTCCCTGGGACTAGGGCCTACGAGCAGTACTTC
CSVVPGTRAYEQYF
>TRBD1|-|TRBJ1-3|TRBV29-1
TGCAGCGTTGAAGGAGGACAGGGGGCAAGCTCTGGAAACACCATATATTTT
CSVEGGQGASSGNTIYF
>TRBD2|-|TRBJ2-7|TRBV7-9
TGTGCCAGCAGCTTATTGCGGGAGGATAGGGAGCAGTACTTC
CASSLLREDREQYF
>-|-|TRBJ2-3|TRBV4-3
TGCGCCAGCAGCCAAGATCTAGGGCTTATTTCGTCAGATACGCAGTATTTT
CASSQDLGLISSDTQYF
>-|-|TRBJ2-7|TRBV19
TGTGCCAGTAGTGCTGACACGGGTGCCTCCTACGAGCAGTACTTC
CASSADTGASYEQYF
>TRBD2|-|TRBJ2-1|TRBV5-1
TGCGCCAGCAGCTTAACTAGCGGGAGCGGGAATGAGCAGTTCTTC
CASSLTSGSGNEQFF
>TRBD1|-|TRBJ2-2|TRBV13
TGTGCCAGCAGCCCCTGGACAGGGGGTACCGGGGAGCTGTTTTTT
CASSPWTGGTGELFF
>TRBD2|-|TRBJ2-5|TRBV30
TGTGCCCCCGGGGGGACTAGCGGGTCCCTGGACGGCGCCCAGTACTTC
CAPGGTSGSLDGAQYF
>-|-|TRBJ1-5|TRBV9
TGTGCCAGCAGCGAGAGGGGCAATCAGCCCCAGCATTTT
CASSERGNQPQHF
>-|-|TRBJ1-1|TRBV11-2
TGTGCCAGCAGCTTGGACAACACTGAAGCTTTCTTT
CASSLDNTEAFF
>-|-|TRBJ2-2|TRBV27
TGTGCCAGCAGTTTAGGGGGCCGGACCGGGGAGCTGTTTTTT
CASSLGGRTGELFF
>TRBD1|-|TRBJ2-3|TRBV7-9
TGTGCCAGCAGCGCGACAGGGACACTGGACACAGATACGCAGTATTTT
CASSATGTLDTDTQYF
>-|-|TRBJ1-4|TRBV27
TGTGCCAGCAGTTTAACACTTCACGGGGCTAATGAAAAACTGTTTTTT
CASSLTLHGANEKLFF
>-|-|TRBJ2-7|TRBV25-1
TGTGCCAGCAGTGATCCTGCGACAGACCCAACTCCCTACGAGCAGTACTTC
CASSDPATDPTPYEQYF
>TRBD2|-|TRBJ2-7|TRBV6-6
TGTGCCAGCAGTTACGCAGCTAGCGGGAGTAACGAGCAGTACTTC
CASSYAASGSNEQYF
>-|-|TRBJ2-1|TRBV5-1
TGCGCCAGCAGCTTGGCGGAGCGCTCCTACAATGAGCAGTTCTTC
CASSLAERSYNEQFF
>-|-|TRBJ1-4|TRBV6-1
TGTGCCAGCAGATTCAGACAGGCAACTAATGAAAAACTGTTTTTT
CASRFRQATNEKLFF
>TRBD2|-|TRBJ2-7|TRBV11-2
TGTGCCAGCAGCTTAGGGGGACTAGCGGGTGGCTACGAGCAGTACTTC
CASSLGGLAGGYEQYF
>TRBD1|-|TRBJ1-5|TRBV6-1
TGTGCCAGCAGTGAATTGCGGACAGGGAATCAGCCCCAGCATTTT
CASSELRTGNQPQHF
>-|-|TRBJ2-7|TRBV9
TGTGCCAGCAGCGGTCCCGGGGCGGGGAGGTCCTACGAGCAGTACTTC
CASSGPGAGRSYEQYF
>-|-|TRBJ1-1|TRBV19
TGTGCCAGTAGTATAGACGGGGGCACTGAAGCTTTCTTT
CASSIDGGTEAFF
>TRBD2|-|TRBJ2-1|TRBV7-9
TGTGCCAGCAGAAAAGCGGGACCTGGGGACAATGAGCAGTTCTTC
CASRKAGPGDNEQFF
>TRBD1|-|TRBJ1-4|TRBV14
TGTGCCAGCAGCCAAGATCGGGGGACAGGGGCTGATAATGAAAAACTGTTTTTT
CASSQDRGTGADNEKLFF
>-|-|TRBJ2-5|TRBV28
TGTGCCAGCAGTAACCTACCGCATAACACAAGGGGGTCATCGACCCAGTACTTC
CASSNLPHNTRGSSTQYF
>TRBD2|-|TRBJ2-7|TRBV9
TGTGCCAGCAGCTTCGGGACTAGCGGGAGCAGGGACGAGCAGTACTTC
CASSFGTSGSRDEQYF
>-|-|TRBJ2-7|TRBV18
TGTGCCAGCTCCTCTCTTGGGCTGCAGAGCTCCTACGAGCAGTACTTC
CASSSLGLQSSYEQYF
>-|-|TRBJ2-1|TRBV29-1
TGCAGCGTTCCCCCTCCTGACAGACTGAAATACAATGAGCAGTTCTTC
CSVPPPDRLKYNEQFF
>TRBD1|-|TRBJ2-7|TRBV5-8
TGTGCCAGCAGCTTTTCCTACAGGGGCGCCTACGAGCAGTACTTC
CASSFSYRGAYEQYF
>TRBD1|-|TRBJ2-1|TRBV18
TGTGCCAGCTCACCACGATACCGGGACAGGGTCAGGCATGAGCAGTTCTTC
CASSPRYRDRVRHEQFF
>-|-|TRBJ2-7|TRBV29-1
TGCAGCGTTGAAGGATCGGCCTACGAGCAGTACTTC
CSVEGSAYEQYF
>TRBD1|-|TRBJ2-7|TRBV4-3
TGCGCCAGCAGCCAAGATAGTACGGGACAGGGGAGATACGAGCAGTACTTC
CASSQDSTGQGRYEQYF
>-|-|TRBJ1-1|TRBV7-2
TGTGCCAGCAGCCCCCGGGCAGGTATGGACACTGAAGCTTTCTTT
CASSPRAGMDTEAFF
>-|-|TRBJ2-7|TRBV2
TGTGCCAGCAGTGAGGCTTCGGCAGGGTTGGACTACGAGCAGTACTTC
CASSEASAGLDYEQYF
>TRBD2|-|TRBJ2-7|TRBV9
TGTGCCAGCAGCGTAGGGGCGGGAGGTCTCGAGCAGTACTTC
CASSVGAGGLEQYF
>TRBD2|-|TRBJ2-3|TRBV7-2
TGTGCCAGCAGCTTATTGACTAGCGGAGGAGGCACAGATACGCAGTATTTT
CASSLLTSGGGTDTQYF
>-|-|TRBJ2-1|TRBV7-8
TGTGCCAGCAGCCCGACCCATTTTGAGCAGTTCTTC
CASSPTHFEQFF
>-|-|TRBJ2-1|TRBV7-8
TGTGCCAGCAGCCAGGTCGGTGTAGAGGCCTACAATGAGCAGTTCTTC
CASSQVGVEAYNEQFF
>TRBD2|-|TRBJ2-7|TRBV7-8
TGTGCCAGCAGCTTTGGAGCGGGACCCTACGAGCAGTACTTC
CASSFGAGPYEQYF
>-|-|TRBJ1-1|TRBV11-3
TGTGCCAGCAGCAAGGGAGACACTGAAGCTTTCTTT
CASSKGDTEAFF
>-|-|TRBJ2-7|TRBV9
TGTGCCAGCAGCCCGAAAGAGCAGTACTTC
CASSPKEQYF
>TRBD2|-|TRBJ2-1|TRBV7-9
TGTGCCAGCATTTCGGCGGGAGAGTATGAGCAGTTCTTC
CASISAGEYEQFF
>-|-|TRBJ2-7|TRBV7-2
TGTGCCAGCAGTGGAACCGGGATGCCGGGCTACGAGCAGTACTTC
CASSGTGMPGYEQYF
>-|-|TRBJ2-5|TRBV6-5
TGTGCCAGCAGTTCCACCTTTTTACGGGGACGAGAGACCCAGTACTTC
CASSSTFLRGRETQYF
>-|-|TRBJ2-7|TRBV29-1
TGCAGCGTTGAAGACCCTGGAGAATCCTACGAGCAGTACTTC
CSVEDPGESYEQYF
>-|-|TRBJ1-4|TRBV10-1
TGCGCCAGCAATAGGAATGAAAAACTGTTTTTT
CASNRNEKLFF
>-|-|TRBJ1-5|TRBV7-2
TGTGCCAGCAGCGAATCTGGTCAGCCCCAGCATTTT
CASSESGQPQHF
>-|-|TRBJ1-2|TRBV6-4
TGTGCCAGCAGCCCCGGGGGGAACTATGGCTACACCTTC
CASSPGGNYGYTF
>-|-|TRBJ2-1|TRBV5-4
TGTGCCAGCAGCAAAACAGGGCTTCCCTACAATGAGCAGTTCTTC
CASSKTGLPYNEQFF
>-|-|TRBJ2-3|TRBV29-1
TGCAGCGTCCGGGGAAGGGGAGTAGATACGCAGTATTTT
CSVRGRGVDTQYF